The 16 T cell receptor beta chains in this list originate from one sample, sequenced in a study of blood T cells in healthy people across ages. Through a sample-barcoded 5' primer and a J-beta primer mix, a second PCR was run for 7 to 11 cycles. TCRdb recomputed calls from the 5' RACE reads with MiXCR, one row per CDR3 protein. The sample includes over a million distinct CDR3 sequences, around 59% seen only once; the top ten take over 5.5%. Material: blood. These receptors were collected from a man younger than 35 in good health.

The chain carries TRBV12-3 or TRBV12-4 and TRBJ1-2; tentatively, D is TRBD1 (5 bases). The CDR3 has 15 residues. With 6 bases removed from V and 4 bases from J, the gap between germline ends came to 18 bases. The CDR3 DNA follows: TGTGCCAGCAGCCACGGGACCAGGGCCCCCTATGGCTACACCTTC. Protein sequence: CASSHGTRAPYGYTF.

The gene calls are TRBV10-1 and TRBJ2-5; unclear D gene. The germline V gene encodes CDR1 WNHNN and CDR2 SYGVQD (reference sequence). CDR3 size: 14 residues. The V and J ends lost 3 bases and 1 base respectively, with 9 bases between them. CDR3 DNA: TGCGCCAGCAGTGAAGGCGGACCCCAAGAGACCCAGTACTTC. It encodes CASSEGGPQETQYF.

This chain links TRBV20-1 with TRBJ2-7, with 7 bases matching TRBD1. Germline assignment: CDR1 DFQATT and CDR2 SNEGSKA (reference sequence). The CDR3 covers 11 residues. The junction had 9 bases not matched to a gene; V was cut back by 6 bases and J by 10 bases. The CDR3 here is CSAPTGRTQYF. The DNA of the CDR3 is TGCAGTGCCCCGACAGGGAGAACCCAGTACTTC.

The DNA of the CDR3 is TGTGCCATCAGTGAGTCGGAAGGCACAGATACGCAGTATTTT. Its protein is CAISESEGTDTQYF. This chain connects TRBV10-3 to TRBJ2-3; no clear D gene. In germline, CDR1 is ENHRY, CDR2 SYGVKD. With 0 bases removed from V and 1 base from J, the gap between germline ends came to 5 bases. The CDR3 consists of 14 residues.

Worth noting for this clonotype: An end of the junction does not agree with germline; a read error may underlie this. CDR3 coding DNA: TGTGCCAGCAGCGACTTTAACGAGCGGTACTTC. This gives the protein CASSDFNERYF. The chain combines TRBV25-1 with TRBJ2-7; no firm D call. The germline gives CDR1 MGHDK, CDR2 SYGVNS. The CDR3 is 11 amino acids.

The CDR3 DNA reads as TGCGCCAGCAGCCAAGACAAGGAAACCCTCCACTTT. It translates to CASSQDKETLHF. The chain carries TRBV4-1 and TRBJ1-6; D remains ambiguous. V was clipped by 0 bases and J by 14 bases, with 8 bases between them. The CDR3 is 12 amino acids. Germline V gene lookup returns CDR1 MGHRA and CDR2 YSYEKL.

This clonotype turned up a few times. The CDR3 is CASSLDLGRTDTQYF. CDR3 bases: TGTGCCAGCAGCTTAGATTTGGGTAGGACAGATACGCAGTATTTT. The chain has TRBV7-2 and TRBJ2-3; no reliable D call. The V gene's germline CDR1 is SGHTA and CDR2 FQGNSA. The CDR3 loop spans 15 amino acids. V lost 1 base and J lost 3, with 11 bases in between.

This chain links TRBV18 with TRBJ2-7; 8 positions agree with TRBD1. The end of the DNA aligns better with TRBJ2-5, so the J call may be wrong. Per germline, CDR1 KGHSH and CDR2 LQKENI. This CDR3 spans 15 amino acids. The CDR3 DNA reads TGTGCCAGCTCACCAAAGGACAGGGTTCGAGAGACCCAGTACTTC. It yields the protein CASSPKDRVRETQYF.

This clonotype has only a few counts. The rearrangement uses TRBV28 and TRBJ2-5, with 10 bases matching TRBD1. After removal of 2 bases from V and 5 bases from J, the junction contained 5 bases not matched to a gene. Per the germline V gene, CDR1 is MDHEN and CDR2 is SYDVKM. The CDR3 length is 15 residues. The CDR3: CASSLGTGVVETQYF. CDR3 nucleotide sequence: TGTGCCAGCAGTTTAGGGACAGGGGTCGTCGAGACCCAGTACTTC.

The V gene is TRBV6-5, the J gene TRBJ1-2; TRBD1 aligns across 9 bases. CDR3 length: 13 residues. Germline loops: CDR1 MNHEY, CDR2 SVGAGI. After removal of 6 bases from V and 8 bases from J, the junction contained 7 bases not matched to a gene. The CDR3 DNA reads as TGTGCCAGCAGGGCCCAGACAGGGGGAGGCTACACCTTC. This gives the protein CASRAQTGGGYTF.

The CDR3: CASSPTLGRPSPDTQYF. CDR3 DNA sequence: TGTGCCAGCAGTCCTACCCTCGGGAGGCCCAGCCCAGATACGCAGTATTTT. The rearrangement uses TRBV12-3 or TRBV12-4 and TRBJ2-3; 7 nucleotides agree with TRBD2. With V trimmed by 5 bases and J by 4 bases, 15 bases remained unmatched. The CDR3 covers 17 residues.

The chain employs TRBV6-5 and TRBJ2-5; a weak D match, TRBD2 (5 bases). Germline V lookup: CDR1 MNHEY, CDR2 SVGAGI. Trimming removed 4 bases from V and 9 bases from J, with 15 bases in between. CDR3 length: 13 amino acids. The CDR3 bases are TGTGCCAGCAGTTCCTCGGGGTTTCAGTCCCAGTACTTC. It specifies CASSSSGFQSQYF.

J is TRBJ2-1 and V is TRBV6-1; 8 nucleotides match TRBD1. The junction had 2 bases not matched to a gene; V was cut back by 1 base and J by 0 bases. The CDR3 is 16 amino acids. The germline V gene has CDR1 MNHNS and CDR2 SASEGT. The CDR3 loop is CASSEVGTGSYNEQFF. In nucleotides, the CDR3 is TGTGCCAGCAGTGAAGTGGGGACAGGCTCCTACAATGAGCAGTTCTTC.

This clonotype has a handful of counts. CDR3 sequence: CSVDNGYTF. DNA of the CDR3: TGCAGCGTTGATAATGGCTACACCTTC. The genes are TRBV29-1 and TRBJ1-2, with D unclear. The CDR3 covers 9 residues. Trimming removed 3 bases from V and 6 bases from J, with 2 bases in between. Germline V gives CDR1 SQVTM, CDR2 ANQGSEA.

This chain links TRBV5-1 with TRBJ2-1, with TRBD1 matching 11 bases. The CDR3 runs 15 residues. Per the germline V gene, CDR1 is SGHRS and CDR2 is YFSETQ. The V segment lost 1 base and the J segment 7 bases; nucleotides outside the gene matches: 4. CDR3 residues: CASSLRGTGGNEQFF. The CDR3 DNA reads TGCGCCAGCAGCTTGAGAGGGACAGGGGGAAATGAGCAGTTCTTC. Full variable domain (outside the CDR3, taken from reference TRBV5-1 and TRBJ2-1): KAGVTQTPRYLIKTRGQQVTLSCSPISGHRSVSWYQQTPGQGLQFLFEYFSETQRNKGNFPGRFSGRQFSNSRSEMNVSTLELGDSALYLCASSLRGTGGNEQFFGPGTRLTVL.

The rearrangement links TRBV27 to TRBJ2-7, with D unresolved. CDR3 size: 15 residues. Per germline, CDR1 MNHEY and CDR2 SMNVEV (reference sequence). Trimming cost V 3 bases and J 0 bases, with 12 bases left between them. This chain's CDR3 is CASSLGSPSSYEQYF. The DNA of the CDR3 is TGTGCCAGCAGTTTGGGCTCCCCGAGCTCCTACGAGCAGTACTTC.